Below, one T cell receptor (beta chain) is given with its context. This specimen belongs to a study of blood T cell repertoires in COVID-19. Study information: Sample material is recorded as cDNA or gDNA derived from T cells, B-cell-depleted T cells, or PBMCs.

The CDR3 runs to 18 residues. V was pared by 5 bases and J by 0 bases, with 9 bases of the junction left unmatched. Germline loops: CDR1 SGHTA, CDR2 FQGTGA. The data were produced by immunoSEQ multiplex PCR, yet TCRdb's version contains in-frame clones alone and is incomplete. Of some 45,000 clones listed, approximately 84% are singletons. Specimen: peripheral blood. The V and J genes are TRBV7-3 and TRBJ2-5, with 13 bases matching TRBD2. The receptor was derived from a man aged 55 to 70 with acute or convalescent COVID-19. The CDR3 loop is CASSRRTSGGVYQETQYF. The DNA of the CDR3 is TGTGCCAGCAGCCGTAGGACTAGCGGGGGTGTGTACCAAGAGACCCAGTACTTC.